Given below is one TCR beta chain in context. This sample is part of a study of T cell changes during pregnancy in multiple sclerosis. Trimming shortened V by 6 bases and J by 1 base, and 15 bases separated the two germline ends. This CDR3 contains 15 residues. Germline values: CDR1 MNHEY, CDR2 SVGAGI. The table came from immunoSEQ multiplex PCR; TCRdb's copy has only in-frame clones and leaves some out. The table lists 66,000 or so clones, about 90% of them singletons. This TCR was recovered from a female donor in good health, enrolled as a control in a pregnancy study. The V and J genes are TRBV6-5 and TRBJ1-2, with a tentative D call TRBD1 (6 bases). Material: peripheral blood, obtained in the first trimester of pregnancy. CDR3 residues: CASRPMGGRNYGYTF. In DNA form, the CDR3 reads TGTGCCAGCAGGCCCATGGGGGGGCGTAACTATGGCTACACCTTC.